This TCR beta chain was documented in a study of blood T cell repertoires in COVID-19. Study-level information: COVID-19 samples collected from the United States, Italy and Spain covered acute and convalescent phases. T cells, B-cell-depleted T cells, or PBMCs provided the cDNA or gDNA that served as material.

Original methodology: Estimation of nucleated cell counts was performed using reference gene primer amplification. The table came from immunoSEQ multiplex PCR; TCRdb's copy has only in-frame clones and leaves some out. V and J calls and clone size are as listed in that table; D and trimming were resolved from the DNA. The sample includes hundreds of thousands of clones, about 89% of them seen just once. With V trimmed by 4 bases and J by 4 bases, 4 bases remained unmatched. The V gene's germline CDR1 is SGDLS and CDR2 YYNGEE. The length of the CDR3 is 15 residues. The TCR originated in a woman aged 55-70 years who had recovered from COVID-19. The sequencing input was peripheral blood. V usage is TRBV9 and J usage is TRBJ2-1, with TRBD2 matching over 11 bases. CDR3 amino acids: CASSKLAGAYNEQFF. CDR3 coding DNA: TGTGCCAGCAGCAAACTAGCGGGGGCTTACAATGAGCAGTTCTTC.